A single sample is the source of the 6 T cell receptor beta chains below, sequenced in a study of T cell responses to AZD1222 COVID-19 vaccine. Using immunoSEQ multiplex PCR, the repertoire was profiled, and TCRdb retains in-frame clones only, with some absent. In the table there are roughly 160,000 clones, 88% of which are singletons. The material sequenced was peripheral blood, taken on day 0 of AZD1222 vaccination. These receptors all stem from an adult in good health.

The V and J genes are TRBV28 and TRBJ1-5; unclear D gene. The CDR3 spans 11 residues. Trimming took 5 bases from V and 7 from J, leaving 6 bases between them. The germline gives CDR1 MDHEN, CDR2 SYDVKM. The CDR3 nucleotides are TGTGCCAGCAGTGCCACGCAGCCCCAGCATTTT. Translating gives CASSATQPQHF.

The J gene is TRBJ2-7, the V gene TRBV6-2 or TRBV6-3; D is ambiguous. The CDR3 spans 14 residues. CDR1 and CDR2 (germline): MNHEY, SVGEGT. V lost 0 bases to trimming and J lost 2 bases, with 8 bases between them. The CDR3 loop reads CASSYSWGTYEQYF. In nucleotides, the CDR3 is TGTGCCAGCAGTTACTCATGGGGAACCTACGAGCAGTACTTC.

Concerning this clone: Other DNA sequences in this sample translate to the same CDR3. The CDR3 spells CSVEGRDGYTF. The CDR3 nucleotides are TGCAGCGTTGAAGGCAGGGATGGCTACACCTTC. The V gene is TRBV29-1, the J gene TRBJ1-2; weak D call: TRBD1 (5 bases). CDR1 SQVTM and CDR2 ANQGSEA come from the germline V gene. With 1 base removed from V and 6 bases from J, the gap between germline ends came to 6 bases. This CDR3 contains 11 residues.

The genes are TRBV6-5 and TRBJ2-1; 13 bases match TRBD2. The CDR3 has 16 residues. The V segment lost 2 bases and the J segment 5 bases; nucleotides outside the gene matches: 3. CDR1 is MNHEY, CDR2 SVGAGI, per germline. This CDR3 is CASSYTGLAGNNEQFF. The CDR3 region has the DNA TGTGCCAGCAGTTACACGGGACTAGCGGGGAACAATGAGCAGTTCTTC.

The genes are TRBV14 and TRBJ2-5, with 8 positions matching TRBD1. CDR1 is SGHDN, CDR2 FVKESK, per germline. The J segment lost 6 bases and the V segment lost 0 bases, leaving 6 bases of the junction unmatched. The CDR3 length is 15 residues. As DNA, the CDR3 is TGTGCCAGCAGCCAAGACCAGGGGGCTTCGAAGACCCAGTACTTC. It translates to CASSQDQGASKTQYF.

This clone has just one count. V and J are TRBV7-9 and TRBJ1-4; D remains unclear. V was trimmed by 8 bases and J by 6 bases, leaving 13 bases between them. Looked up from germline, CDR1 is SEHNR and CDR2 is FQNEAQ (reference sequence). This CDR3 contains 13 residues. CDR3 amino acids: CASDLGFDEKLFF. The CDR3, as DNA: TGTGCCAGCGACTTGGGGTTCGATGAAAAACTGTTTTTT.